A selection of T cell receptor beta chains follows, all from one sample in a study of blood T cell repertoires in COVID-19. Assay: immunoSEQ multiplex PCR; the TCRdb copy retains only in-frame clones and omits some. The sample carries around 53,000 clones, approximately 87% recorded once. Sequences were obtained from peripheral blood. Every receptor here comes from a man aged 45-65 years with acute or convalescent COVID-19. The CDR3 runs from the conserved cysteine through the conserved F or W. The D gene is left open where the match is weak. Size is stated for part of the rows, as once, few or many counts, or as a class when the clone is expanded.

CDR3 length,J gene,D gene,clone size,V gene,CDR3 protein,CDR3 DNA
16,TRBJ2-7,TRBD2,NA,TRBV5-1,CASSLGTSGRKYEQYF,TGCGCCAGCAGCTTGGGGACTAGCGGGAGGAAGTACGAGCAGTACTTC
16,TRBJ1-1,TRBD1,NA,TRBV7-9,CASSNSPGQEFYEAFF,TGTGCCAGCAGCAACTCTCCGGGACAGGAGTTTTATGAAGCTTTCTTT
14,TRBJ1-3,NA,NA,TRBV9,CASSVGQLENTIYF,TGTGCCAGCAGCGTAGGACAGCTGGAAAACACCATATATTTT
16,TRBJ2-7,TRBD1,NA,TRBV2,CASTYTSGQGTYEQYF,TGTGCCAGCACCTACACTTCAGGACAGGGGACCTACGAGCAGTACTTC
13,TRBJ1-5,NA,NA,TRBV2,CASHRVRNQPQHF,TGTGCCAGCCACAGGGTACGCAATCAGCCCCAGCATTTT
12,TRBJ1-2,NA,NA,TRBV11-3,CASSLEAYGYTF,TGTGCCAGCAGCTTAGAAGCTTATGGCTACACCTTC
13,TRBJ1-5,TRBD1,NA,TRBV28,CAVQGLLIEPQHF,TGTGCCGTACAGGGGCTACTGATTGAGCCCCAGCATTTT
18,TRBJ1-3,NA,NA,TRBV6-1,CASSDGIVAGGFGNTIYF,TGTGCCAGCAGTGATGGTATCGTGGCAGGAGGCTTTGGAAACACCATATATTTT
16,TRBJ2-4,TRBD2,NA,TRBV5-6,CASSPRLAGGKNIQYF,TGTGCCAGCAGCCCTCGACTAGCGGGGGGAAAAAACATTCAGTACTTC
14,TRBJ2-7,TRBD2,NA,TRBV2,CASSESSGRYEQYF,TGTGCCAGCAGTGAATCTAGCGGGAGATACGAGCAGTACTTC
17,TRBJ1-5,NA,NA,TRBV6-1,CASSEVKGYTSNQPQHF,TGTGCCAGCAGTGAAGTGAAGGGGTATACCAGCAATCAGCCCCAGCATTTT
16,TRBJ2-3,NA,once,TRBV7-6,CASSTFLQGRTDTQYF,TGTGCCAGCAGCACCTTTTTACAGGGTCGCACAGATACGCAGTATTTT
18,TRBJ2-1,TRBD2,few,TRBV27,CASSLKLAGGFSYNEQFF,TGTGCCAGCAGTCTAAAACTAGCGGGAGGTTTCTCCTACAATGAGCAGTTCTTC
15,TRBJ2-2,NA,NA,TRBV10-3,CAISRDTEWSGELFF,TGTGCCATCTCCCGGGATACTGAGTGGTCCGGGGAGCTGTTTTTT
15,TRBJ1-2,NA,NA,TRBV18,CASSPWGSLNYGYTF,TGTGCCAGCTCACCGTGGGGCAGCTTAAACTATGGCTACACCTTC
14,TRBJ2-1,NA,NA,TRBV2,CATTPGTAYYEQFF,TGTGCCACCACGCCCGGGACTGCCTACTATGAGCAGTTCTTC
15,TRBJ2-1,TRBD2,NA,TRBV6-6,CASSPKAGWSNEQFF,TGTGCCAGCAGTCCCAAAGCGGGATGGAGCAATGAGCAGTTCTTC
15,TRBJ2-7,TRBD1,few,TRBV6-6,CASRNTGARGYEQYF,TGTGCCAGCAGGAATACAGGGGCTCGGGGCTACGAGCAGTACTTC
16,TRBJ1-1,NA,NA,TRBV3-1/TRBV3-2,CASSHLGAQGNTEAFF,TGTGCCAGCAGCCATCTAGGCGCCCAGGGGAACACTGAAGCTTTCTTT
17,TRBJ1-2,NA,NA,TRBV9,CASSVGASGGARDGYTF,TGTGCCAGCAGCGTAGGAGCGAGTGGGGGGGCACGGGATGGCTACACCTTC
12,TRBJ2-7,TRBD1,NA,TRBV30,CARQGSSYEQYF,TGTGCCCGACAGGGGTCCTCCTACGAGCAGTACTTC
17,TRBJ1-3,NA,NA,TRBV11-3,CASSLMWVRLTGNTIYF,TGTGCCAGCAGCTTGATGTGGGTCAGACTTACTGGAAACACCATATATTTT
15,TRBJ2-7,NA,NA,TRBV3-1/TRBV3-2,CASSQTSFVGYEQYF,TGTGCCAGCAGCCAAACTAGTTTCGTGGGTTACGAGCAGTACTTC
16,TRBJ1-2,NA,NA,TRBV6-2/TRBV6-3,CASSYSRGQSDYGYTF,TGTGCCAGCAGTTACTCGAGAGGGCAGAGCGACTATGGCTACACCTTC
14,TRBJ1-2,NA,few,TRBV3-1/TRBV3-2,CASSLAGPGYGYTF,TGTGCCAGCAGCCTGGCAGGGCCAGGCTATGGCTACACCTTC
14,TRBJ2-3,NA,NA,TRBV10-3,CATYPGGLGDTQYF,TGTGCCACCTACCCAGGAGGACTCGGAGATACGCAGTATTTT
14,TRBJ1-2,TRBD1,NA,TRBV6-2/TRBV6-3,CASSRATGGWGYTF,TGTGCCAGCAGTCGAGCCACAGGGGGCTGGGGCTACACCTTC
14,TRBJ1-4,NA,NA,TRBV6-5,CASRTRQFNEKLFF,TGTGCCAGCAGGACTAGACAGTTTAATGAAAAACTGTTTTTT
14,TRBJ1-1,TRBD1,NA,TRBV10-2,CASSERTGGIPAFF,TGCGCCAGCAGTGAGAGGACAGGAGGCATACCAGCTTTCTTT
14,TRBJ2-7,NA,NA,TRBV5-6,CASSLGLTTAEQYF,TGTGCCAGCAGCTTGGGTCTTACCACAGCTGAGCAGTACTTC
18,TRBJ2-3,TRBD2,NA,TRBV19,CASSIFAGSGESTDTQYF,TGTGCCAGTAGTATTTTCGCAGGGAGCGGGGAAAGCACAGATACGCAGTATTTT
14,TRBJ2-7,NA,NA,TRBV2,CASTERQGSYEQYF,TGTGCCAGCACGGAACGTCAGGGGTCCTACGAGCAGTACTTC
15,TRBJ2-3,NA,NA,TRBV15,CATSRGGGITDTQYF,TGTGCCACCAGCAGAGGGGGCGGGATCACAGATACGCAGTATTTT
17,TRBJ1-4,NA,NA,TRBV30,CAWTTTTKSRGREKLFF,TGTGCCTGGACGACCACTACAAAAAGCAGGGGAAGGGAAAAACTGTTTTTT
15,TRBJ2-1,TRBD1,few,TRBV24-1,CATSGGTGWRDEQFF,TGTGCCACCAGTGGAGGGACAGGGTGGCGTGATGAGCAGTTCTTC
16,TRBJ2-1,TRBD2,NA,TRBV19,CASKQRGGSSYNEQFF,TGTGCCAGTAAACAGAGGGGCGGGAGTTCGTACAATGAGCAGTTCTTC
13,TRBJ2-2,NA,NA,TRBV6-1,CASSDRATGELFF,TGTGCCAGCAGTGACAGGGCGACCGGGGAGCTGTTTTTT
16,TRBJ1-4,TRBD1,NA,TRBV4-1,CASSQSTGQGYEKLFF,TGCGCCAGCAGCCAAAGCACGGGACAGGGGTATGAAAAACTGTTTTTT
13,TRBJ2-5,NA,NA,TRBV7-3,CASSLISAETQYF,TGTGCCAGCAGCTTAATTAGCGCGGAGACCCAGTACTTC
13,TRBJ1-5,NA,NA,TRBV28,CASSSEGNQPQHF,TGTGCCAGCAGTTCCGAGGGCAATCAGCCCCAGCATTTT
14,TRBJ2-7,NA,NA,TRBV6-6,CASKSGRVSYEQYF,TGTGCCAGCAAGTCGGGCAGGGTTTCCTACGAGCAGTACTTC
13,TRBJ2-7,NA,NA,TRBV6-1,CASSEVTPYEQYF,TGTGCCAGCAGTGAGGTAACACCTTACGAGCAGTACTTC
15,TRBJ1-2,TRBD1,NA,TRBV3-1/TRBV3-2,CASSRKGAGNYGYTF,TGTGCCAGCAGCCGCAAGGGGGCCGGGAACTATGGCTACACCTTC
16,TRBJ1-3,NA,NA,TRBV25-1,CASSEWEGSGGNTIYF,TGTGCCAGCAGTGAATGGGAGGGTTCGGGCGGAAACACCATATATTTT
13,TRBJ2-1,NA,NA,TRBV27,CASSFGGRFEQFF,TGTGCCAGCAGTTTCGGGGGTAGGTTTGAGCAGTTCTTC